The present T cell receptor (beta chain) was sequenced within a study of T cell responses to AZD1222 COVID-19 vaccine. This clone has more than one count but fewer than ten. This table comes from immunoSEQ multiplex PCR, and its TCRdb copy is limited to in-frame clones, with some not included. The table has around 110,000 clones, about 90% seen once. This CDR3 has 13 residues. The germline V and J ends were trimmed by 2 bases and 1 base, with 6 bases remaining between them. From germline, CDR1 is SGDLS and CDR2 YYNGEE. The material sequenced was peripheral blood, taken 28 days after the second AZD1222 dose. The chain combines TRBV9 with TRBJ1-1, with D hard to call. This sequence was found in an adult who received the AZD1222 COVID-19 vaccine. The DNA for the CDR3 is TGTGCCAGCAGCGTGAAAGGGAACACTGAAGCTTTCTTT. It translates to CASSVKGNTEAFF.